This T cell receptor (beta chain) is from a study of molecular identifiers for immune sequencing clone quantification. In germline, CDR1 is SGHTA, CDR2 FQGTGA. The CDR3 extends over 15 amino acids. The germline V and J ends were trimmed by 3 bases and 2 bases, with 12 bases remaining between them. Each CDR3 protein gets one entry after TCRdb re-called the PCR reads with MiXCR. The repertoire holds around 470,000 distinct CDR3 sequences, with about a fifth as singletons. This sequence joins TRBV7-3 and TRBJ2-3; either TRBD1 or TRBD2 may supply D (5 bases each). This clonotype was obtained from a human donor in good health. Some libraries in this study had Jurkat cell RNA spiked in. Sequenced input: naive CD8+ T cells from blood, with Jurkat cell RNA spiked in. Stated subset: FACS-sorted CD8+CD4-CCR7+CD45RA+ naive T cells. The CDR3 reads CASSFLGTSTDTQYF. DNA of the CDR3: TGTGCCAGCAGCTTTCTGGGGACGTCCACAGATACGCAGTATTTT.